This T cell receptor (beta chain) was found in a study of blood T cell repertoires in COVID-19 (TCRdb year 2020). With regard to the full study: Samples from collaborators originated in the United States, Italy and Spain and spanned both the acute and convalescent phases of COVID-19. The material from the prospective study consisted of cDNA or gDNA derived from T cells, B-cell-depleted T cells, or PBMCs. Subjects who had been exposed to COVID-19, were actively infected with it, or had recovered from it provided the deeply sampled blood TCRbeta repertoires that made up the dataset. The repertoires were released in a freely available public database intended as a resource for research on the immune response to SARS-CoV-2. The samples were drawn from the first 160 participants of the ongoing ImmuneRACE study and from 1,200 or so subjects provided by 6 global collaborators. A de-identified subject ID, COVID-19 status, age in years and sex were almost always included in the sample metadata. Where available, HLA class I and class II types were taken from metadata supplied by the sample provider and were not determined by assay-based typing. The research as a whole found: Clinical and demographic metadata were provided uncurated, with the amount varying by source and participant.

TCRbeta CDR3 regions were amplified from genomic DNA using the immunoSEQ Assay, a bias-controlled multiplex PCR. As for the original processing: The number of nucleated cells in each sample was estimated by amplification of reference gene primers within the assay. To quantify the absolute abundance of each unique TCRbeta CDR3 rearrangement, sequence reads were collapsed and filtered. Productive Simpson clonality was computed per sample as the square root of Simpson's diversity index over productive rearrangements. TCRdb took over this immuneACCESS table, retaining in-frame rearrangements with V and J assigned. Such tables are incomplete; in checked studies, under half of the missing clones stem from an unresolved V gene, and the remainder is unexplained. V and J calls and clone size come straight from that table; D and trimming were deduced from the DNA. Across this sample there are roughly 74,000 clones, with around 89% seen only once. In total, the top ten clones hold more than 0.95% of the sample.

A remark on this clone: Its antigen is currently not known. Per-base quality was not reported, and no clone a single base away is much larger than it.

Ends trimmed: V by 10 bases, J by 5 bases; bases unmatched to a gene: 6. CDR1 and CDR2, looked up from the germline V gene (reference sequence), are LNHDA and SQIVND. The CDR3 sequence holds 14 residues, the cysteine and phenylalanine included. The only DNA kept is the CDR3, 42 bases in frame from the first base. Participants in the prospective study were aged about 18 to 90 years, lived in 20 to 30 United States geographic areas, and enrolled through a virtual design. In the prospective study, cohorts were assigned on the basis of participant-reported clinical history obtained from a screening survey and a study questionnaire. In the prospective study, whole blood, serum and a nasopharyngeal or oropharyngeal swab were collected from each participant by mobile phlebotomists. Over a roughly 2-month period, participants in the prospective study had the option of providing additional blood draws and questionnaires. Blood samples from the prospective study were shipped frozen or at room temperature prior to DNA extraction.

The clonotype originates from a woman between 45 and 65 years old with acute COVID-19. Input material: PBMCs or T cells enriched from blood (not recorded which). The chain couples TRBV19 to TRBJ1-4; 11 bases in between match TRBD1. The sequence in DNA is TGTGCCACGACCCGGGACAGGGGGAATGAAAAACTGTTTTTT. Protein translation: CATTRDRGNEKLFF.